These 23 T cell receptor beta chains originate from one sample sequenced in a study of blood T cells in healthy people across ages. Alongside a J-beta primer mix, a sample-barcoded 5' primer served in a second PCR lasting about 7 to 12 cycles. TCRdb re-analysed the 5' RACE reads in MiXCR, keeping a single row per CDR3 protein. There are some 700,000 distinct CDR3 sequences in the sample; approximately 22% occur only once, and roughly a fifth lies in the top ten. Sequencing was done on a sample of blood. Source of these receptors: a man between 65 and 79 years old in good health.

CDR3 loop: CASSLEALAYNEQFF. The CDR3 nucleotides read TGCGCCAGCAGCTTGGAGGCGCTAGCCTACAATGAGCAGTTCTTC. The chain has TRBV5-1 and TRBJ2-1; unclear D gene. The V gene's germline CDR1 is SGHRS and CDR2 YFSETQ. Trimming stripped 0 bases from V and 2 bases from J, with 9 bases between. The CDR3 sequence is 15 residues long.

This clonotype was recorded once. The chain has TRBV7-2 and TRBJ2-5, with TRBD1 matching over 7 bases. This CDR3 region has 15 residues. After removal of 5 bases from V and 2 bases from J, the junction contained 8 bases not matched to a gene. In germline, CDR1 is SGHTA, CDR2 FQGNSA. The DNA of the CDR3 is TGTGCCAGCAGCCGGGTGACAGGGAGACAAGAGACCCAGTACTTC. Amino acids: CASSRVTGRQETQYF.

This clonotype was found a few times. This chain joins TRBV18 and TRBJ1-5; D unresolved. The V gene's germline CDR1 is KGHSH and CDR2 LQKENI. V was shortened by 1 base and J by 2 bases, with 9 bases between the two germline ends. The CDR3 consists of 15 residues. The CDR3 is CASSPLGVGNQPQHF. The CDR3 DNA is TGTGCCAGCTCACCACTGGGTGTCGGCAATCAGCCCCAGCATTTT.

This clonotype was seen a few times. This rearrangement joins TRBV7-2 to TRBJ2-1; 8 nucleotides align to TRBD1. The DNA end is a closer match to TRBJ2-5, so the J assignment may be wrong. There are 15 residues in the CDR3. Germline V gene sequence: CDR1 SGHTA, CDR2 FQGNSA. CDR3 sequence (DNA): TGTGCCAGCAGCTCGGTGACAGGGGCGGAGGAGACCCAGTACTTC. Residues: CASSSVTGAEETQYF.

The CDR3 DNA is TGTGCCAGCAGCTTGTTTGGGGCAGGAAGCACAGATACGCAGTATTTT. Translating gives CASSLFGAGSTDTQYF. The J gene is TRBJ2-3, the V gene TRBV11-3, with D perhaps matching TRBD1 (5 bases). Germline V gene lookup returns CDR1 SGHNT and CDR2 YENEEA. V lost 3 bases to trimming and J lost 0 bases, with 13 bases between them. This CDR3 contains 16 residues. Drawing the rest from reference TRBV11-3 and TRBJ2-3, the complete variable domain is EAGVVQSPRYKIIEKKQPVAFWCNPISGHNTLYWYLQNLGQGPELLIRYENEEAVDDSQLPKDRFSAERLKGVDSTLKIQPAELGDSAVYLCASSLFGAGSTDTQYFGPGTRLTVL.

This clonotype was picked up a small number of times. The rearrangement uses TRBV15 and TRBJ2-3; maybe TRBD2 (5 bases). In germline, CDR1 is LNHNV, CDR2 YYDKDF (reference sequence). With 6 bases removed from V and 4 bases from J, the gap between germline ends came to 20 bases. The CDR3 totals 16 residues. The CDR3 DNA reads as TGTGCCACCAGGAAGAGATCGGACGGGGTCGCAGATACGCAGTATTTT. This gives the protein CATRKRSDGVADTQYF.

This clonotype was detected many times. J is TRBJ1-1 and V is TRBV2; D possibly corresponds to TRBD1 (5 bases). Germline V gene data show CDR1 as SNHLY and CDR2 as FYNNEI. The CDR3 is made up of 13 amino acids. Trimming removed 6 bases from V and 4 bases from J, with 12 bases in between. This CDR3 is CASRAREVTEAFF. The CDR3 DNA reads TGTGCCAGCAGGGCCAGGGAGGTCACTGAAGCTTTCTTT.

The J gene is TRBJ2-7, the V gene TRBV6-5; D is perhaps TRBD2 (6 bases). The CDR3 totals 14 residues. The V end lost 7 bases, the J end lost 3 bases, and 16 bases lay between the germline ends. The germline V gene encodes CDR1 MNHEY and CDR2 SVGAGI. CDR3 sequence: CASKRRGEVYEQYV. Here the CDR3 DNA reads TGTGCCAGCAAGCGGCGGGGCGAAGTCTACGAGCAGTACGTC.

This chain links TRBV6-1 with TRBJ1-4; TRBD1 might be the D (5 bases). This CDR3 contains 14 residues. Trimming cost V 4 bases and J 8 bases, with 14 bases left between them. Germline V lookup: CDR1 MNHNS, CDR2 SASEGT. CDR3 coding DNA: TGTGCCAGCAGTGTCTTCAGACAGTACGAAAAACTGTTTTTT. The encoded protein is CASSVFRQYEKLFF.

This clonotype was detected only a few times. J is TRBJ1-2 and V is TRBV5-5; D possibly corresponds to TRBD1 (6 bases). The CDR3 covers 14 residues. Germline V gene lookup returns CDR1 SGHKS and CDR2 YYEKEE (reference sequence). V was cut by 7 bases and J by 2 bases, with 15 bases left in between. The CDR3 bases are TGTGCCAGCGGTCCGGGACACTCCAACTATGGCTACACCTTC. This gives the protein CASGPGHSNYGYTF.

This clonotype was counted only a few times. This sequence joins TRBV20-1 and TRBJ2-7; D is perhaps TRBD1 or TRBD2 (5 bases each). The CDR3 has 13 amino acids. The V gene's germline CDR1 is DFQATT and CDR2 SNEGSKA (reference sequence). Trimming took 3 bases from V and 0 from J, leaving 9 bases between them. The CDR3: CSASSGRSYEQYF. The CDR3 DNA reads TGCAGTGCTAGCTCGGGGCGCTCCTACGAGCAGTACTTC.

This sequence joins TRBV29-1 and TRBJ2-5; maybe TRBD1 (6 bases). Germline V gives CDR1 SQVTM, CDR2 ANQGSEA. The CDR3 length is 12 residues. V was trimmed by 3 bases and J by 5 bases, leaving 10 bases between them. The CDR3: CSVEVQGETQYF. For the CDR3, the DNA is TGCAGCGTTGAGGTGCAGGGGGAGACCCAGTACTTC.

The rearrangement uses TRBV20-1 and TRBJ2-4, with D perhaps given as TRBD1 or TRBD2 (6 bases each). Germline assignment: CDR1 DFQATT and CDR2 SNEGSKA (reference sequence). The CDR3 extends over 21 amino acids. V was shortened by 0 bases and J by 0 bases, with 27 bases between the two germline ends. The chain's CDR3 is CSARDETQGTVEGLAKNIQYF. The CDR3 DNA follows: TGCAGTGCTAGAGATGAGACCCAGGGGACGGTGGAGGGGCTAGCCAAAAACATTCAGTACTTC.

The V call is TRBV5-5, the J call TRBJ1-5, with TRBD1 matching 8 bases. The germline CDR1 and CDR2 sequences are SGHKS and YYEKEE (reference sequence). V shed 4 bases and J 0 bases; nucleotides not matched to a gene: 3. This CDR3 spans 15 amino acids. The CDR3 protein is CASSGGTGSNQPQHF. The CDR3 region has the DNA TGTGCCAGCAGCGGGGGGACAGGTAGCAATCAGCCCCAGCATTTT.

This clonotype was picked up a small number of times. This chain joins TRBV3-1 and TRBJ2-5; D assignment may be TRBD1 or TRBD2 (6 bases each). The DNA end lines up better with TRBJ2-7; the J call may be wrong. This CDR3 has 11 amino acids. The germline V gene encodes CDR1 LGHDT and CDR2 YNNKEL (reference sequence). CDR3 coding DNA: TGTGCCAGCGGAGGGGGCTACGAGCAGTACTTC. Translating gives CASGGGYEQYF.

This chain connects TRBV12-3 or TRBV12-4 to TRBJ2-1, with TRBD2 matching 8 bases. The CDR3 is made up of 14 amino acids. Trimming at V came to 5 bases and at J to 11 bases, leaving 11 bases not matched to a gene. This chain's CDR3 is CASSPRRGETQQFF. The CDR3, as DNA: TGTGCCAGCAGTCCCCGGCGGGGGGAAACCCAGCAGTTCTTC.

A few counts support this clonotype. The chain joins TRBV20-1 to TRBJ2-3; 7 bases match TRBD2. Trimming at V came to 2 bases and at J to 0 bases, leaving 2 bases not matched to a gene. Germline-derived CDR1 and CDR2 are DFQATT and SNEGSKA (reference sequence). This CDR3 spans 14 amino acids. DNA for the CDR3: TGCAGTGCTAGAAAGCGGGGAAGCACAGATACGCAGTATTTT. Its protein is CSARKRGSTDTQYF.

The rearrangement joins TRBV29-1 to TRBJ2-1; no reliable D call. The CDR3 loop spans 16 amino acids. Germline V CDR1 and CDR2: SQVTM, ANQGSEA. Trimming removed 1 base from V and 0 bases from J, with 13 bases in between. CDR3 nucleotides: TGCAGCGTTGAAGGGTCTGTTGATAGCTCCTACAATGAGCAGTTCTTC. Encoded protein: CSVEGSVDSSYNEQFF.

This clonotype was counted a few times. This sequence joins TRBV18 and TRBJ1-4; D unclear. CDR1 and CDR2 (germline): KGHSH, LQKENI. This CDR3 region has 14 residues. V was clipped by 3 bases and J by 1 base, with 6 bases between them. As DNA, the CDR3 is TGTGCCAGCTCACCGACAATAACTAATGAAAAACTGTTTTTT. Amino acid sequence: CASSPTITNEKLFF.

This clonotype came up a few times. The chain links TRBV18 to TRBJ2-5; no definite D call. The DNA end is more similar to TRBJ2-1, so the J call may be wrong. CDR1 and CDR2 from the germline V gene are KGHSH and LQKENI. This CDR3 is built from 13 residues. The CDR3 loop is CASSPRSVNEQFF. The CDR3 DNA sequence: TGTGCCAGCTCACCACGATCCGTAAATGAGCAGTTCTTC.

This clonotype was seen only a few times. The chain joins TRBV7-2 to TRBJ1-2; D uncertain. Germline CDR1 and CDR2: SGHTA and FQGNSA. The CDR3 has 12 amino acids. V lost 2 bases, J lost 5 bases, and 6 bases lay in between. As DNA, the CDR3 is TGTGCCAGCAGCTTATCGAAATATGGCTACACCTTC. Its protein product is CASSLSKYGYTF.

The genes are TRBV6-6 and TRBJ2-7, with a possible D match to TRBD1 (5 bases). The length of the CDR3 is 13 residues. The V gene's germline CDR1 is MNHNY and CDR2 SVGAGI (reference sequence). With 4 bases removed from V and 3 bases from J, the gap between germline ends came to 10 bases. As DNA, the CDR3 is TGTGCCAGCAGTTCGACAGACAACTACGAGCAGTACGTC. This translates into CASSSTDNYEQYV.

The chain uses TRBV20-1 and TRBJ2-3; D unresolved. In germline, CDR1 is DFQATT, CDR2 SNEGSKA (reference sequence). V gave up 0 bases and J gave up 6 bases, with 13 bases separating them. The CDR3 loop spans 14 amino acids. The CDR3 protein is CSARDPVGTDTQYF. In DNA form, the CDR3 reads TGCAGTGCTAGAGACCCGGTGGGAACGGATACGCAGTATTTT.